The 13 T cell receptor beta chains below come from one sample, sequenced in a study of CXCR4 blockade with PD-1 therapy in pancreatic cancer. The repertoire was sequenced with immunoSEQ multiplex PCR; TCRdb's copy has only in-frame clones and lacks some. The sample contains approximately 3,800 clones, 50% of which appear only once. Sequenced: tumor tissue. All receptors derive from a human donor with pancreatic ductal adenocarcinoma.

A word on this clone: The sample contains more than one DNA sequence encoding this CDR3. V gene TRBV11-3 combines with J gene TRBJ2-5, with D possibly TRBD2 on 5 matching bases. The length of the CDR3 is 15 residues. In germline, CDR1 is SGHNT, CDR2 YENEEA. The V end was cut by 0 bases, the J end by 2 bases, with 10 bases between. The CDR3 DNA sequence: TGTGCCAGCAGCTTAGAACCGCGAGGGCAAGAGACCCAGTACTTC. Translated: CASSLEPRGQETQYF.

This clone was picked up a small number of times. The chain has TRBV19 and TRBJ2-3, with 10 bases matching TRBD2. CDR3 length equals 16 residues. The V and J ends lost 1 base and 4 bases, in that order; junction bases with no gene match: 5. The germline V gene encodes CDR1 LNHDA and CDR2 SQIVND (reference sequence). The CDR3 is CASSIALAGVADTQYF. The CDR3 DNA sequence: TGTGCCAGTAGTATAGCGCTAGCGGGAGTCGCAGATACGCAGTATTTT.

This rearrangement joins TRBV29-1 to TRBJ2-1; D is tentatively TRBD1 or TRBD2 (6 bases each). The length of the CDR3 is 13 residues. The V end was cut by 4 bases, the J end by 5 bases, with 12 bases between. The germline V gene encodes CDR1 SQVTM and CDR2 ANQGSEA. In DNA, the CDR3 is TGCAGCGTTGGTTCAGGGGAGGACAATGAGCAGTTCTTC. Translating gives CSVGSGEDNEQFF.

This chain connects TRBV4-1 to TRBJ2-1; 7 bases map to TRBD2. V lost 6 bases to trimming and J lost 1 base; unmatched junction nucleotides: 6. Germline CDR1 and CDR2: MGHRA and YSYEKL. The CDR3 length is 15 residues. The CDR3 reads CASSRLAASYNEQFF. In DNA, the CDR3 is TGCGCCAGCAGTCGTCTAGCGGCTTCCTACAATGAGCAGTTCTTC.

This clone has a handful of counts. The chain employs TRBV5-1 and TRBJ2-7; no definite D call. Trimming pared 3 bases from V and 1 base from J, leaving 11 bases between. Per germline, CDR1 SGHRS and CDR2 YFSETQ. CDR3 length equals 14 residues. For the CDR3, the DNA is TGCGCCAGCAGCTCCAACCCTGGGTCCTACGAGCAGTACTTC. This translates into CASSSNPGSYEQYF.

In DNA, the CDR3 is TGTGCCAGTAGGGGACAGGGAGAGCAGCCCCAGCATTTT. This translates into CASRGQGEQPQHF. The chain uses TRBV19 and TRBJ1-5; 9 bases align to TRBD1. The CDR3 length is 13 residues. The germline CDR1 and CDR2 sequences are LNHDA and SQIVND (reference sequence). V lost 6 bases and J lost 7; bases outside the gene matches: 4.

The sample holds a few counts of this clone. This sequence joins TRBV9 and TRBJ2-5; 10 nucleotides match TRBD2. J lost 0 bases, V lost 5 bases, and 7 bases had no gene match. The CDR3 sequence is 16 residues long. In germline, CDR1 is SGDLS, CDR2 YYNGEE. The CDR3, as DNA: TGTGCCAGCAGTTTAGGACTAGCGGCGTACCAAGAGACCCAGTACTTC. Amino acid sequence: CASSLGLAAYQETQYF. Full variable domain (rest looked up from reference TRBV9 and TRBJ2-5): DSGVTQTPKHLITATGQRVTLRCSPRSGDLSVYWYQQSLDQGLQFLIQYYNGEERAKGNILERFSAQQFPDLHSELNLSSLELGDSALYFCASSLGLAAYQETQYFGPGTRLLVL.

The rearrangement links TRBV11-3 to TRBJ1-4; no clear D. The germline V and J ends were trimmed by 4 bases and 5 bases, with 17 bases remaining between them. This CDR3 spans 16 amino acids. Germline V gene lookup returns CDR1 SGHNT and CDR2 YENEEA. This CDR3 reads CASSYSAAAENEKLFF. CDR3 coding DNA: TGTGCCAGCAGCTACTCGGCGGCGGCCGAGAATGAAAAACTGTTTTTT. Combining the CDR3 with reference TRBV11-3 and TRBJ1-4 gives the whole variable domain EAGVVQSPRYKIIEKKQPVAFWCNPISGHNTLYWYLQNLGQGPELLIRYENEEAVDDSQLPKDRFSAERLKGVDSTLKIQPAELGDSAVYLCASSYSAAAENEKLFFGSGTQLSVL.

This clone appeared a few times. This sequence joins TRBV11-3 and TRBJ2-2; D not certain. Germline V lookup: CDR1 SGHNT, CDR2 YENEEA. Trimming took off 5 bases at V and 3 bases at J, with 13 bases between the two ends. CDR3 length equals 15 residues. The CDR3 nucleotides are TGTGCCAGCAGCACCGACACCTGGGACACCGGGGAGCTGTTTTTT. Its protein product is CASSTDTWDTGELFF.

The gene calls are TRBV6-8 and TRBJ2-7; D possibly matches TRBD1 or TRBD2 (6 bases each). The V and J ends lost 6 bases and 0 bases respectively, with 15 bases between them. Germline values: CDR1 MNHGY, CDR2 SAAAGT. The length of the CDR3 is 15 residues. CDR3 sequence: CASSRGGTFSYEQYF. The CDR3 region has the DNA TGTGCCAGCAGCAGGGGTGGGACTTTCTCCTACGAGCAGTACTTC.

This rearrangement joins TRBV29-1 to TRBJ2-7; D might be TRBD1 (6 bases). Trimming cost V 5 bases and J 3 bases, with 14 bases left between them. The CDR3 is 13 residues long. Germline CDR1 SQVTM, CDR2 ANQGSEA. The DNA for the CDR3 is TGCAGCGTTCATGTTACAGGGCACTACGAGCAGTACTTC. Its protein is CSVHVTGHYEQYF.

This clone is medium-sized within its sample. The V gene is TRBV28, the J gene TRBJ1-2; D possibly corresponds to TRBD1 (5 bases). V was trimmed by 5 bases and J by 7 bases, leaving 17 bases between them. The germline gives CDR1 MDHEN, CDR2 SYDVKM. CDR3 length: 14 residues. For the CDR3, the DNA is TGTGCCAGCAGTCCCAGGCAGGGAATCGCTGGCTACACCTTC. This translates into CASSPRQGIAGYTF.

This clone was counted between two and nine times. The V and J genes are TRBV6-8 and TRBJ2-7; possibly TRBD1 or TRBD2 for D (5 bases each). Trimming removed 10 bases at V and 1 base at J, with 14 bases between. CDR3 length equals 13 residues. CDR1 and CDR2 (germline): MNHGY, SAAAGT. The CDR3, as DNA: TGTGCCACCGGGACCGGGGCTTCCTACGAGCAGTACTTC. Translating it yields CATGTGASYEQYF.